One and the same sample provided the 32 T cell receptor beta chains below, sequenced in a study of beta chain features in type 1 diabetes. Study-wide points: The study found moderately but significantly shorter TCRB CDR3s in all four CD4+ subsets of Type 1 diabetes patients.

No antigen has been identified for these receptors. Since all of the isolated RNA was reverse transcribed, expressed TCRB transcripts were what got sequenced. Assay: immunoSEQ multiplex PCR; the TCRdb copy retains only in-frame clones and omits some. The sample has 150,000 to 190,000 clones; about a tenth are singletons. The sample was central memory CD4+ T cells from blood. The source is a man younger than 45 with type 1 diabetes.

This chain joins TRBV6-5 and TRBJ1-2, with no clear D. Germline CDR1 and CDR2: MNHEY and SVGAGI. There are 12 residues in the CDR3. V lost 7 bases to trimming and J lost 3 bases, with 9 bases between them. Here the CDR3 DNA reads TGTGCCAGCAAGAGGGCCGACTATGGCTACACCTTC. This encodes CASKRADYGYTF.

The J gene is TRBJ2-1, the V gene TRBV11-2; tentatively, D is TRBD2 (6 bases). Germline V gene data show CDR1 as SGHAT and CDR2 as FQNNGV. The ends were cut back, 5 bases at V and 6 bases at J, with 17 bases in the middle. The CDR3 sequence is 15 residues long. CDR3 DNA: TGTGCCAGCAGCCCTCCCCTAGGGACTTCCAATGAGCAGTTCTTC. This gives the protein CASSPPLGTSNEQFF.

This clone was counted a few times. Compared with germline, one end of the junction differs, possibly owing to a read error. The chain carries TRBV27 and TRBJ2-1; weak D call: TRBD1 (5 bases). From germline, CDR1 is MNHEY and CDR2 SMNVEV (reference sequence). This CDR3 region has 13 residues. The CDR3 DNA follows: TGTGCCAGCACGTCCAGGGTTGGGGCCTCGCTGATCTTC. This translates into CASTSRVGASLIF.

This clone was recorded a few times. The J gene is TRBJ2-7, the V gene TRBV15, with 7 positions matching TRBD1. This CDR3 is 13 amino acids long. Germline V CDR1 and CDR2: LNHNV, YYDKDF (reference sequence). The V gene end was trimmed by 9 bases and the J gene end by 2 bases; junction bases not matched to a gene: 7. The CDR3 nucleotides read TGTGCCACGGGTAGGGACAGCCCCTACGAGCAGTACTTC. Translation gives CATGRDSPYEQYF.

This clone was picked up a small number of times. The DNA for the CDR3 is TGTGCCAGCAGCTTAGTTTGGGACTACTTCTCCTCCTACGAGCAGTACTTC. This sequence encodes CASSLVWDYFSSYEQYF. This chain joins TRBV7-2 and TRBJ2-7; 7 nucleotides line up with TRBD2. This CDR3 is built from 17 residues. V shed 1 base, J shed 0 bases, and the junction held 9 bases outside the gene matches. Germline assignment: CDR1 SGHTA and CDR2 FQGNSA.

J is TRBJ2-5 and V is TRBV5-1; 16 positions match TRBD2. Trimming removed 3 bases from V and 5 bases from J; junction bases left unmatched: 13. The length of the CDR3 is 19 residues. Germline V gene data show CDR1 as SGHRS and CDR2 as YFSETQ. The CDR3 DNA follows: TGCGCCAGCAGCTCCAAGACCGGGACTAGCGGGAGGGCCAAGGAGACCCAGTACTTC. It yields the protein CASSSKTGTSGRAKETQYF. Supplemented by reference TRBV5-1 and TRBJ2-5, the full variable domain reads KAGVTQTPRYLIKTRGQQVTLSCSPISGHRSVSWYQQTPGQGLQFLFEYFSETQRNKGNFPGRFSGRQFSNSRSEMNVSTLELGDSALYLCASSSKTGTSGRAKETQYFGPGTRLLVL.

The CDR3 nucleotides read TGTGCCAGTAGATGGACCAGGGCGGGGGTTCAGCCCCAGCATTTT. Its translation is CASRWTRAGVQPQHF. The rearrangement uses TRBV19 and TRBJ1-5, with D possibly matching TRBD1 (5 bases). Per the germline V gene, CDR1 is LNHDA and CDR2 is SQIVND (reference sequence). The CDR3 is 15 residues long. The germline V and J ends were trimmed by 6 bases and 6 bases, with 18 bases remaining between them.

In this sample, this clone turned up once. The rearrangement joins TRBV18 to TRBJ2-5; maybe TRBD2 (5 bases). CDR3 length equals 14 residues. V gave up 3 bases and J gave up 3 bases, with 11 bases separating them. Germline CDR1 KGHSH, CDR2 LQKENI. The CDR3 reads CASSPTTGKETQYF. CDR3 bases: TGTGCCAGCTCACCTACGACGGGAAAAGAGACCCAGTACTTC.

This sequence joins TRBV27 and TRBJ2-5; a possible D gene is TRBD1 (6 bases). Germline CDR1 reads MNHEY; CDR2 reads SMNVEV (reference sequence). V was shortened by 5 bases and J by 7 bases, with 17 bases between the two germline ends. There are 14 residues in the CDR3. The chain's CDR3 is CASSPPGQGGTQYF. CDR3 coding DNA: TGTGCCAGCAGTCCACCTGGGCAAGGGGGGACCCAGTACTTC.

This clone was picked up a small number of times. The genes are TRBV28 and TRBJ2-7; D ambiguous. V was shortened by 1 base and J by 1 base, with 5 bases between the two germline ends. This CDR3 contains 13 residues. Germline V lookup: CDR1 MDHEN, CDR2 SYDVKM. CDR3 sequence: CASSLYNSYEQYF. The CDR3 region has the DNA TGTGCCAGCAGTTTATATAATTCCTACGAGCAGTACTTC.

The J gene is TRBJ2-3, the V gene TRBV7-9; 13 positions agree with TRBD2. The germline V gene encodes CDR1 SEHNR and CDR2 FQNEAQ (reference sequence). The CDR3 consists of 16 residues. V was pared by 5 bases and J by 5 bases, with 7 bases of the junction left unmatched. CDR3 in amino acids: CASSPGLAGPGDTQYF. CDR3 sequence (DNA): TGTGCCAGCAGCCCGGGACTAGCGGGACCCGGAGATACGCAGTATTTT.

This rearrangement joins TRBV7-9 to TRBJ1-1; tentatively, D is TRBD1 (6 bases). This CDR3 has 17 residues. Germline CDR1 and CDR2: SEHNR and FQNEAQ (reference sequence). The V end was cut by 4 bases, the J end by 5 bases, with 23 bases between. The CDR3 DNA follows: TGTGCCAGCAGCTCCATTGGGGCGATTTCAGGGGAAACTGAAGCTTTCTTT. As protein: CASSSIGAISGETEAFF.

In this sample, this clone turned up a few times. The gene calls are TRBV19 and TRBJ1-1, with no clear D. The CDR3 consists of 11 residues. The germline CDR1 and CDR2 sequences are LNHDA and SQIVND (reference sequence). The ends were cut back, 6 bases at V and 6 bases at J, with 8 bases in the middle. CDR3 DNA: TGTGCCAGTAGATGGACTGCTGAAGCTTTCTTT. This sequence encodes CASRWTAEAFF. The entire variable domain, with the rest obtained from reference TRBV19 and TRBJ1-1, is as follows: DGGITQSPKYLFRKEGQNVTLSCEQNLNHDAMYWYRQDPGQGLRLIYYSQIVNDFQKGDIAEGYSVSREKKESFPLTVTSAQKNPTAFYLCASRWTAEAFFGQGTRLTVV.

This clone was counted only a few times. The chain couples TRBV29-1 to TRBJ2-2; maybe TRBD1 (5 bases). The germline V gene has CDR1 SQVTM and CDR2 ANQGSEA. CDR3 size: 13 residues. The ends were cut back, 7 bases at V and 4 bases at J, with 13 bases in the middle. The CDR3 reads CSGHQGGTGELFF. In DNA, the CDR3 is TGCAGCGGTCATCAGGGCGGCACCGGGGAGCTGTTTTTT.

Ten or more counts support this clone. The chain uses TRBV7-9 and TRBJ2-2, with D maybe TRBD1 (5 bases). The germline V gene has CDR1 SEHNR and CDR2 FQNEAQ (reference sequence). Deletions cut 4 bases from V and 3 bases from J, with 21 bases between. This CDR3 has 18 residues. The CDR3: CASSSPRGKAGYTGELFF. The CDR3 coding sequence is TGTGCCAGCAGCTCCCCCCGTGGAAAGGCAGGGTACACCGGGGAGCTGTTTTTT.

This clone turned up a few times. CDR3 coding DNA: TGTGCCAGCAGCTTGGGACAAGGGGGCGAGCAGTACTTC. Amino acid sequence: CASSLGQGGEQYF. This rearrangement joins TRBV7-3 to TRBJ2-7, with D tentatively TRBD1 (6 bases). The CDR3 loop spans 13 amino acids. Germline V gene sequence: CDR1 SGHTA, CDR2 FQGTGA. V shed 3 bases and J shed 6 bases, with 12 bases lying between them. Filled out from reference TRBV7-3 and TRBJ2-7, the complete variable domain reads GAGVSQTPSNKVTEKGKYVELRCDPISGHTALYWYRQSLGQGPEFLIYFQGTGAADDSGLPNDRFFAVRPEGSVSTLKIQRTERGDSAVYLCASSLGQGGEQYFGPGTRLTVT.

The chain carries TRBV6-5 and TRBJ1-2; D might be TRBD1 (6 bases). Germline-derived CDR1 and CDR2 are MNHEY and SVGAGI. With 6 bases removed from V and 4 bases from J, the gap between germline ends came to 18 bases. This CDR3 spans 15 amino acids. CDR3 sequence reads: CASRFNRDSSYGYTF. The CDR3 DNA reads TGTGCCAGCAGGTTTAACAGGGATAGTTCCTATGGCTACACCTTC.

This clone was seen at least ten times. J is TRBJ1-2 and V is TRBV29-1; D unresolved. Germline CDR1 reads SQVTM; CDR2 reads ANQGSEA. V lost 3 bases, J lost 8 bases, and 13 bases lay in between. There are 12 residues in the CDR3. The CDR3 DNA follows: TGCAGCGTTGAGGCACGAATGAAGGGCTACACCTTC. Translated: CSVEARMKGYTF.

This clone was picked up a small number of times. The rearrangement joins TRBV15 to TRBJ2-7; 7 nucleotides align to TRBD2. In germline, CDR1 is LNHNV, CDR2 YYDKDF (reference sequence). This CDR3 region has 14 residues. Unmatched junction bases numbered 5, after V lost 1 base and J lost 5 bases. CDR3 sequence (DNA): TGTGCCACCAGCAGAGGGGCGGCGGGAGACGAGCAGTACTTC. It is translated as CATSRGAAGDEQYF.

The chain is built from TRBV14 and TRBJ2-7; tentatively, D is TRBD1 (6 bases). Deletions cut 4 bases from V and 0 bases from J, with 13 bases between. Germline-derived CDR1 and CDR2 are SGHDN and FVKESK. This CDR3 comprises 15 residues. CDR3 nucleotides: TGTGCCAGCAGCCCGACAGACAGGTTCTCCTACGAGCAGTACTTC. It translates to CASSPTDRFSYEQYF.

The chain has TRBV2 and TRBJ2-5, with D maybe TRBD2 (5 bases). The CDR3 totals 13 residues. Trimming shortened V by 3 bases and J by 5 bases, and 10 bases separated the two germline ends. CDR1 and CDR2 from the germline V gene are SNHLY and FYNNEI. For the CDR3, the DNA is TGTGCCAGCAGTGAGTTCGGAGGCGAGACCCAGTACTTC. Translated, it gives CASSEFGGETQYF.

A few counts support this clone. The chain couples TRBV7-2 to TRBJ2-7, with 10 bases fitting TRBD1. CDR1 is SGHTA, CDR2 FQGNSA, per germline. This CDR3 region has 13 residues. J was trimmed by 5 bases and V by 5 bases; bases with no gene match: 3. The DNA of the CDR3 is TGTGCCAGCAGCCGGGGACAGGGGAACGAGCAGTACTTC. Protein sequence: CASSRGQGNEQYF.

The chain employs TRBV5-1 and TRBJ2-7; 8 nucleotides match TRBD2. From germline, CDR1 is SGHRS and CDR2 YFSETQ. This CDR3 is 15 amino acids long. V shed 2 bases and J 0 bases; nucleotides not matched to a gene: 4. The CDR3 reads CASSFRSGSSYEQYF. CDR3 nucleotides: TGCGCCAGCAGCTTCCGAAGCGGGAGCTCCTACGAGCAGTACTTC.

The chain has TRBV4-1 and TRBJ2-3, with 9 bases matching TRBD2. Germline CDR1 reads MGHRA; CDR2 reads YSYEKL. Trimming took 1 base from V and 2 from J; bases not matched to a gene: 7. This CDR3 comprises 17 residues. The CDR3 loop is CASSQGRLAGSTDTQYF. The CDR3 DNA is TGCGCCAGCAGCCAAGGACGGCTAGCGGGATCCACAGATACGCAGTATTTT.

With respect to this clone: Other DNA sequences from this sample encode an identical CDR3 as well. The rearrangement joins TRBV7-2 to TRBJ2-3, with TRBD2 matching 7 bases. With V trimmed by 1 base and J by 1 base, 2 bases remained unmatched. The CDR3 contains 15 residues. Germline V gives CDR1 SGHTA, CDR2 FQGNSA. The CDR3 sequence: CASSLGLAGTDTQYF. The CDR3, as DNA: TGTGCCAGCAGCTTAGGCCTAGCGGGCACAGATACGCAGTATTTT.

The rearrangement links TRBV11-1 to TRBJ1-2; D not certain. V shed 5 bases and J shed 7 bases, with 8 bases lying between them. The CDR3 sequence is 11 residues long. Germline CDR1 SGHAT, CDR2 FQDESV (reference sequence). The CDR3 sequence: CASSRAGGYTF. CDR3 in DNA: TGTGCCAGCAGCCGCGCTGGTGGCTACACCTTC.

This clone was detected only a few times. CDR3 DNA sequence: TGTGCCAGCAGGGGGTGGGCTAGCTCCTCCTACGAGCAGTACTTC. Its translation: CASRGWASSSYEQYF. The rearrangement links TRBV27 to TRBJ2-7, with D perhaps matching TRBD2 (5 bases). CDR3 length equals 15 residues. V was trimmed by 6 bases and J by 0 bases, leaving 15 bases between them. Germline V gene lookup returns CDR1 MNHEY and CDR2 SMNVEV (reference sequence).

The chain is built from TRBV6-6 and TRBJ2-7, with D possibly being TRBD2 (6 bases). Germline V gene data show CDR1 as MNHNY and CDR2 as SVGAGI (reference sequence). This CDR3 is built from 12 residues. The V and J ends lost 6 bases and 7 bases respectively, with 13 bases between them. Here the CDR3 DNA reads TGTGCCAGCAGGGAGACTAGTTGGGAGCAGTACTTC. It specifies CASRETSWEQYF.

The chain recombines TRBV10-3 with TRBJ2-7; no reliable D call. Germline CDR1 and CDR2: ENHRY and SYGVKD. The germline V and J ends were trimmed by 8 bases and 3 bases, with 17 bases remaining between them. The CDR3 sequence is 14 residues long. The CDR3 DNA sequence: TGTGCCATCGGTTCGCCTAACCAGGACTACGAGCAGTACTTC. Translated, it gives CAIGSPNQDYEQYF.

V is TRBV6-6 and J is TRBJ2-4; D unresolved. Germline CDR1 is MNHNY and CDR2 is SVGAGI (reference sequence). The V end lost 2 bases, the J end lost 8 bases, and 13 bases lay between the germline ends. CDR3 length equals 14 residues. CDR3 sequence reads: CASSYPPGGDIQYF. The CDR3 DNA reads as TGTGCCAGCAGTTACCCTCCGGGTGGTGACATTCAGTACTTC.

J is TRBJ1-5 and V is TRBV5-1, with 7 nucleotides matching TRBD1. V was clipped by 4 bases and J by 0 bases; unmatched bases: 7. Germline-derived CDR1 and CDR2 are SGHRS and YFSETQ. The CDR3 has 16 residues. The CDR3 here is CASSPGTVYSNQPQHF. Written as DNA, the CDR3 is TGCGCCAGCAGCCCGGGGACAGTATATAGCAATCAGCCCCAGCATTTT.

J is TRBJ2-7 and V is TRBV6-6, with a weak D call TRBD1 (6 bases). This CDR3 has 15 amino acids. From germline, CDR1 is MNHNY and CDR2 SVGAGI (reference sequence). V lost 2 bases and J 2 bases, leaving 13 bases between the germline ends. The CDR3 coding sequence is TGTGCCAGCAGTTACCCACAGGGAGTCGCCTACGAGCAGTACTTC. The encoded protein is CASSYPQGVAYEQYF.